This TCR beta chain emerged from a study of blood T cell repertoires in COVID-19. Study processing details: Reference gene primers were amplified, and this amplification served to estimate nucleated cell counts. Assay: immunoSEQ multiplex PCR; the TCRdb copy retains only in-frame clones and omits some. The D gene and trimming were derived from the DNA, and the V and J assignments and clone size from that table. Among 130,000 or so clones listed, 84% were seen once. The V and J ends lost 5 bases and 3 bases respectively, with 14 bases between them. CDR3 length equals 14 residues. Germline values: CDR1 SGHTA, CDR2 FQGNSA.

The TCR originated in a human donor in a cohort sampled during active COVID-19. Specimen: peripheral blood. The chain uses TRBV7-2 and TRBJ2-7, with D perhaps TRBD2 (5 bases). This CDR3 reads CASSGGSLLYEQYF. The DNA of the CDR3 is TGTGCCAGCAGCGGAGGTAGCCTACTCTACGAGCAGTACTTC.